These 11 T cell receptor beta chains share one sample of origin, sequenced in a study of blood T cells in healthy people across ages. Through a sample-barcoded 5' primer and a J-beta primer mix, a second PCR was run for roughly 6 to 11 cycles. TCRdb ran MiXCR on the 5' RACE reads and lists one entry per CDR3 protein. The table lists around 970,000 distinct CDR3 sequences, 51% of them singletons. The sequenced material came from blood. Every receptor here comes from a woman aged 55-69 years in good health.

Remarks on this clonotype: An end of the junction differs from the germline gene, which may be a read error. The CDR3 loop is CASSSMTSGNEQYF. The CDR3 DNA follows: TGTGCCAGTAGCTCGATGACTAGCGGGAATGAGCAGTACTTC. The V gene is TRBV7-8, the J gene TRBJ2-5; 11 bases agree with TRBD2. This CDR3 comprises 14 residues. The germline V gene encodes CDR1 SGHVS and CDR2 FQNEAQ.

Ten or more counts support this clonotype. The chain is built from TRBV15 and TRBJ1-4, with a tentative D call TRBD1 (6 bases). This CDR3 has 15 residues. CDR1 is LNHNV and CDR2 is YYDKDF in the germline V gene (reference sequence). Trimming removed 1 base from V and 7 bases from J, with 13 bases in between. The CDR3 coding sequence is TGTGCCACCAGCAGAGGGGGAGGGGGTTTTGAAAAACTGTTTTTT. Translated: CATSRGGGGFEKLFF. The full variable domain, with the rest looked up from reference TRBV15 and TRBJ1-4, is DAMVIQNPRYQVTQFGKPVTLSCSQTLNHNVMYWYQQKSSQAPKLLFHYYDKDFNNEADTPDNFQSRRPNTSFCFLDIRSPGLGDTAMYLCATSRGGGGFEKLFFGSGTQLSVL.

A note on this clonotype: One junction end does not reproduce the germline sequence, and a read error may be involved. The chain carries TRBV20-1 and TRBJ2-7; 13 nucleotides align to TRBD2. The germline V gene encodes CDR1 DFQATT and CDR2 SNEGSKA (reference sequence). The CDR3 totals 18 residues. CDR3 nucleotides: TGCAGCGCTACTTTAGAACTAGCGGGAGGGAGGGCCCCATACGAGCAGTACTTC. It is translated as CSATLELAGGRAPYEQYF.

The chain is built from TRBV21-1 and TRBJ2-5; the table's D call, TRBD1, has no DNA check behind it. TRBV21-1 is termed a pseudogene. The CDR3 covers 16 residues. CDR3: CASRFWHRTGRETQYF. For the CDR3, the DNA is TGTGCCAGCCGCTTTTGGCACCGGACAGGTCGAGAGACCCAGTACTTC.

J is TRBJ1-2 and V is TRBV29-1; 7 positions agree with TRBD1. V shed 7 bases and J 8 bases; nucleotides not matched to a gene: 13. CDR1 and CDR2 (germline): SQVTM, ANQGSEA. The CDR3 consists of 13 residues. In DNA form, the CDR3 reads TGCAGCGCCATGACAGGGTTCGGAACCGGCTACACCTTC. It translates to CSAMTGFGTGYTF.

J is TRBJ1-2 and V is TRBV7-6, with 8 nucleotides matching TRBD1. V dropped 4 bases and J dropped 8; count of bases not matched to a gene: 15. The CDR3 extends over 16 amino acids. The germline V gene has CDR1 SGHVS and CDR2 FNYEAQ. CDR3 DNA: TGTGCCAGCAGCTCACGGACAGGGTCAACAAGGACGGGCTACACCTTC. It encodes CASSSRTGSTRTGYTF.

Comment on this clonotype: Relative to the germline gene, one junction end is altered; a read error may explain this. This chain links TRBV24-1 with TRBJ2-6; maybe TRBD1 (5 bases). Germline V gene data show CDR1 as KGHDR and CDR2 as SFDVKD. The CDR3 totals 16 residues. The CDR3 DNA is TGTGCCACCAGTGACTACCGACGGTCTGGGGCCAACGCCCTGACTTTC. This encodes CATSDYRRSGANALTF.

V is TRBV7-3 and J is TRBJ2-1, with D possibly matching TRBD2 (5 bases). Germline assignment: CDR1 SGHTA and CDR2 FQGTGA. The CDR3 runs to 15 residues. Trimming cost V 6 bases and J 0 bases, with 12 bases left between them. The CDR3 sequence is CASSPDYHSYNEQFF. The CDR3 DNA reads TGTGCCAGCAGTCCTGACTACCACTCCTACAATGAGCAGTTCTTC.

A note on this clonotype: An end of the junction differs from the germline gene, which may be a read error. CDR3: CASSDARTTEAFF. The CDR3 bases are TGCGCCAGCAGTGACGCTAGGACCACTGAAGCTTTCTTT. The chain employs TRBV2 and TRBJ1-1; D is unclear. Germline CDR1 SNHLY, CDR2 FYNNEI. The CDR3 sequence is 13 residues long.

V and J are TRBV6-5 and TRBJ2-5, with D possibly matching TRBD2 (6 bases). The DNA matches TRBJ2-7 better at its end, which makes the J call doubtful. CDR3 length: 15 residues. Per the germline V gene, CDR1 is MNHEY and CDR2 is SVGAGI. The CDR3 DNA follows: TGTGCCAGCAGAAACCAATTTGGAGGGAACTACGAGCAGTACTTC. Encoded protein: CASRNQFGGNYEQYF.

This chain connects TRBV10-3 to TRBJ1-1; D not resolved. This CDR3 contains 13 residues. V was cut by 4 bases and J by 1 base, with 7 bases left in between. Germline V gene sequence: CDR1 ENHRY, CDR2 SYGVKD. CDR3 residues: CAISVLENTEAFF. The CDR3 DNA reads as TGTGCCATCAGTGTTTTAGAGAACACTGAAGCTTTCTTT.